This TCR beta chain was recorded in a study of shared clonotypes between healthy human individuals. This CDR3 contains 13 residues. Germline CDR1 is SGHTA and CDR2 is FQGNSA. Between the trimmed V and J ends, which lost 10 bases and 0 bases, there was a span of 13 bases. In the original processing: Filtering differed, since immunoSEQ gave only junction sequences and no quality scores. Repertoires were generated with immunoSEQ multiplex PCR, while TCRdb's copy carries only in-frame clones and drops some. The V and J calls and clone size were taken over from that table, and D and trimming were inferred from the DNA. Among some 500,000 clones listed, less than 80% were seen once.

The clonotype was recovered from a woman in her 40s in good health. Some clones in this sample may be carry-over from other donors' samples. This chain links TRBV7-2 with TRBJ2-7; a weak D match, TRBD2 (5 bases). Material for sequencing was PBMCs. The CDR3 protein is CATSREFSYEQYF. CDR3 nucleotide sequence: TGTGCCACCTCGAGGGAATTCTCCTACGAGCAGTACTTC.